A single sample is the source of the 14 T cell receptor beta chains below, sequenced in a study of cytomegalovirus exposure and HLA in healthy donors. The PCR was carried out with 60 Vbeta primers and 13 Jbeta primers. Method: immunoSEQ multiplex PCR; TCRdb's copy keeps in-frame clones and lacks some. This sample has 100,000 to 150,000 clones; around 72% occur once, and the top ten carry 2.9%. What was sequenced was PBMCs. All receptors derive from a human donor in good health.

This clone was detected only once. The chain uses TRBV11-3 and TRBJ2-1, with D possibly matching TRBD2 (6 bases). The V gene lost 3 bases and the J gene lost 6 bases, with 15 bases spanning the gap. CDR3 length: 15 residues. CDR1 is SGHNT and CDR2 is YENEEA in the germline V gene. Here the CDR3 reads CASSLLGGAVNEQFF. Here the CDR3 DNA reads TGTGCCAGCAGCTTGCTGGGCGGGGCGGTCAATGAGCAGTTCTTC. Filled out from reference TRBV11-3 and TRBJ2-1, the complete variable domain reads EAGVVQSPRYKIIEKKQPVAFWCNPISGHNTLYWYLQNLGQGPELLIRYENEEAVDDSQLPKDRFSAERLKGVDSTLKIQPAELGDSAVYLCASSLLGGAVNEQFFGPGTRLTVL.

J is TRBJ1-1 and V is TRBV9; D may be TRBD1 (5 bases). Trimming left V 2 bases short and J 1 base short, with 9 bases between. The CDR3 covers 14 residues. From germline, CDR1 is SGDLS and CDR2 YYNGEE. CDR3 nucleotides: TGTGCCAGCAGCGTTGGGGGGGAGAACACTGAAGCTTTCTTT. It is translated as CASSVGGENTEAFF.

V and J are TRBV9 and TRBJ2-2, with D perhaps matching TRBD1 (6 bases). V lost 2 bases and J 0 bases, leaving 8 bases between the germline ends. In germline, CDR1 is SGDLS, CDR2 YYNGEE. The CDR3 contains 15 residues. CDR3 bases: TGTGCCAGCAGCGTCGGGACAACGAACACCGGGGAGCTGTTTTTT. Translating gives CASSVGTTNTGELFF.

The chain is built from TRBV5-1 and TRBJ2-1, with D maybe TRBD1 (8 bases). This CDR3 has 20 residues. Germline values: CDR1 SGHRS, CDR2 YFSETQ. V shed 4 bases and J shed 2 bases, with 28 bases lying between them. The CDR3 region has the DNA TGCGCCAGCAGCCCATGGTCCCCAGGGGGCGCGGGGGTAACCTACAATGAGCAGTTCTTC. It translates to CASSPWSPGGAGVTYNEQFF.

The V gene is TRBV4-1, the J gene TRBJ1-5, with a weak D call TRBD1 (5 bases). V lost 2 bases and J 0 bases, leaving 14 bases between the germline ends. There are 17 residues in the CDR3. Germline CDR1 is MGHRA and CDR2 is YSYEKL. DNA for the CDR3: TGCGCCAGCAGCCAAAATGGGGCTGGGGATAGCAATCAGCCCCAGCATTTT. Encoded protein: CASSQNGAGDSNQPQHF.

In this sample, this clone turned up a few times. CDR3 sequence reads: CASSGTSGYNEQFF. The DNA of the CDR3 is TGTGCCAGCAGTGGGACTAGCGGGTACAATGAGCAGTTCTTC. V usage is TRBV6-5 and J usage is TRBJ2-1; TRBD2 agrees at 12 bases. Trimming removed 5 bases from V and 4 bases from J; junction bases left unmatched: 0. The CDR3 has 14 amino acids. Looked up from germline, CDR1 is MNHEY and CDR2 is SVGAGI.

The gene calls are TRBV7-8 and TRBJ2-1, with 7 nucleotides matching TRBD2. V was pared by 5 bases and J by 7 bases, with 14 bases of the junction left unmatched. CDR3 length equals 16 residues. Per germline, CDR1 SGHVS and CDR2 FQNEAQ. CDR3 amino acids: CASSPLGLWETNEQFF. CDR3 coding DNA: TGTGCCAGCAGCCCCCTGGGACTATGGGAGACGAATGAGCAGTTCTTC. Drawing the rest from reference TRBV7-8 and TRBJ2-1, the complete variable domain is GAGVSQSPRYKVAKRGQDVALRCDPISGHVSLFWYQQALGQGPEFLTYFQNEAQLDKSGLPSDRFFAERPEGSVSTLKIQRTQQEDSAVYLCASSPLGLWETNEQFFGPGTRLTVL.

This clone was observed a handful of times. The chain is built from TRBV5-1 and TRBJ1-1; 9 positions agree with TRBD1. The CDR3 sequence is 15 residues long. The V gene end was trimmed by 4 bases and the J gene end by 5 bases; junction bases not matched to a gene: 9. CDR1 and CDR2 (germline): SGHRS, YFSETQ. The DNA of the CDR3 is TGCGCCAGCAGCAAACAGGGGGCGCGTTCTACTGAAGCTTTCTTT. Translation: CASSKQGARSTEAFF.

This clone was detected only once. Germline is not matched at one junction end, which may reflect a read error. J is TRBJ2-7 and V is TRBV9; no clear D gene. CDR3 length: 13 amino acids. Looked up from germline, CDR1 is SGDLS and CDR2 is YYNGEE. Here the CDR3 DNA reads TGCGCCAGCAGTCGTACCCCAGATTACGAGCAGTACTTC. Translation: CASSRTPDYEQYF. The full variable domain, rest sourced from reference TRBV9 and TRBJ2-7, is DSGVTQTPKHLITATGQRVTLRCSPRSGDLSVYWYQQSLDQGLQFLIQYYNGEERAKGNILERFSAQQFPDLHSELNLSSLELGDSALYFCASSRTPDYEQYFGPGTRLTVT.

The chain joins TRBV29-1 to TRBJ1-2; 10 nucleotides align to TRBD1. The germline gives CDR1 SQVTM, CDR2 ANQGSEA. J gave up 7 bases and V 5 bases, and 10 bases lay outside the gene matches. This CDR3 is 14 amino acids long. The CDR3 DNA is TGCAGCGTTCATGTGGGACAGGGGAGTCGTGGCTACACCTTC. Translation gives CSVHVGQGSRGYTF.

V usage is TRBV7-3 and J usage is TRBJ2-7, with D perhaps matching TRBD1 (6 bases). V gave up 4 bases and J gave up 7 bases, with 14 bases separating them. Germline V lookup: CDR1 SGHTA, CDR2 FQGTGA. This CDR3 spans 13 amino acids. CDR3 region: CASSSTGNSEQYF. The DNA for the CDR3 is TGTGCCAGCAGCTCGACAGGTAACAGTGAGCAGTACTTC. Supplemented by reference TRBV7-3 and TRBJ2-7, the full variable domain reads GAGVSQTPSNKVTEKGKYVELRCDPISGHTALYWYRQSLGQGPEFLIYFQGTGAADDSGLPNDRFFAVRPEGSVSTLKIQRTERGDSAVYLCASSSTGNSEQYFGPGTRLTVT.

This clone was detected a few times. The V call is TRBV2, the J call TRBJ1-4; 7 nucleotides line up with TRBD1. Trimming cost V 4 bases and J 8 bases; bases outside gene matches: 7. Germline CDR1 and CDR2: SNHLY and FYNNEI. The CDR3 sequence is 14 residues long. CDR3 nucleotide sequence: TGTGCCAGCAGTGCTACAGGGGTTCGCGAAAAACTGTTTTTT. It codes for CASSATGVREKLFF.

The rearrangement links TRBV20-1 to TRBJ1-2; no reliable D call. The germline CDR1 and CDR2 sequences are DFQATT and SNEGSKA (reference sequence). Trimming pared 4 bases from V and 6 bases from J, leaving 9 bases between. CDR3 length: 11 amino acids. The CDR3 loop is CSANPGNGYTF. The CDR3 nucleotides are TGCAGTGCTAATCCCGGGAATGGCTACACCTTC.

The rearrangement links TRBV27 to TRBJ2-7, with D perhaps TRBD1 (7 bases). This CDR3 has 16 residues. V dropped 6 bases and J dropped 5 bases, with 23 bases sitting between them. Germline V gene sequence: CDR1 MNHEY, CDR2 SMNVEV (reference sequence). The CDR3 DNA is TGTGCCAGCAGCTCCGACGACAGGGAGGCTCGTAACGAGCAGTACTTC. This encodes CASSSDDREARNEQYF.